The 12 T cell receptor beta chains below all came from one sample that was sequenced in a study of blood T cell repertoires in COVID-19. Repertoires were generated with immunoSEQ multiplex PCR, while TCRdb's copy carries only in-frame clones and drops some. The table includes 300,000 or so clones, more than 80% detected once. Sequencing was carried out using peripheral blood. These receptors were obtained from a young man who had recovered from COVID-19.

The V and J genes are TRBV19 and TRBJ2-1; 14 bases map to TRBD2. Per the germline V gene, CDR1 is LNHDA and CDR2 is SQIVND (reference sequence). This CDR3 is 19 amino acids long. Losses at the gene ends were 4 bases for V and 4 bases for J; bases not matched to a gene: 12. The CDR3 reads CASSTGLAGAPYIYNEQFF. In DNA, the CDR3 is TGTGCCAGTAGTACGGGACTAGCGGGAGCTCCCTATATATACAATGAGCAGTTCTTC.

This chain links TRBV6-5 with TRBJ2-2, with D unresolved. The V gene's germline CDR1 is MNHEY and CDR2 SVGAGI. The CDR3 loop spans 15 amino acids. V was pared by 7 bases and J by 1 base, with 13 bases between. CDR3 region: CASTYYAENTGELFF. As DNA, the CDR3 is TGTGCCAGCACCTACTACGCGGAGAACACCGGGGAGCTGTTTTTT.

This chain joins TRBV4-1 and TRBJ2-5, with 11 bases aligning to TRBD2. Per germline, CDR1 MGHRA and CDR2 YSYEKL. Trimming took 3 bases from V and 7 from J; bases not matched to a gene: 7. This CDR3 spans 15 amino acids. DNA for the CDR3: TGCGCCAGCAGCCACACTAGCGGGGGACCCGGGACCCAGTACTTC. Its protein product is CASSHTSGGPGTQYF.

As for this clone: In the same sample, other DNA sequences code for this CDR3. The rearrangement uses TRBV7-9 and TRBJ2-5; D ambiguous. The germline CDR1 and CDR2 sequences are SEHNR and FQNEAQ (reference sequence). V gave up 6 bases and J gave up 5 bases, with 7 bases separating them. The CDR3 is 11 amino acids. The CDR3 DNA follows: TGTGCCAGCAGTTTCGGGGAGACCCAGTACTTC. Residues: CASSFGETQYF. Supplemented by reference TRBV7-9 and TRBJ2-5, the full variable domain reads DTGVSQNPRHKITKRGQNVTFRCDPISEHNRLYWYRQTLGQGPEFLTYFQNEAQLEKSRLLSDRFSAERPKGSFSTLEIQRTEQGDSAMYLCASSFGETQYFGPGTRLLVL.

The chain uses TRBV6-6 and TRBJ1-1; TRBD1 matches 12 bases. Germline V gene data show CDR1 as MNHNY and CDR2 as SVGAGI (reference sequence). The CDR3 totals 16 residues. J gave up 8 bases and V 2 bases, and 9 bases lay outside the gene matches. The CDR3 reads CASSYGDRGRGLEAFF. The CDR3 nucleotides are TGTGCCAGCAGTTACGGGGACAGGGGGCGCGGGTTAGAAGCTTTCTTT.

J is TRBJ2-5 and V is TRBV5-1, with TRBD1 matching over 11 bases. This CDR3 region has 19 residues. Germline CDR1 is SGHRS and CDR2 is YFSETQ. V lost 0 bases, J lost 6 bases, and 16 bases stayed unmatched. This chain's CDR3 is CASSLDSQSSDRGLKTQYF. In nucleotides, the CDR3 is TGCGCCAGCAGCTTGGATTCCCAGAGCTCGGACAGGGGGCTTAAGACCCAGTACTTC.

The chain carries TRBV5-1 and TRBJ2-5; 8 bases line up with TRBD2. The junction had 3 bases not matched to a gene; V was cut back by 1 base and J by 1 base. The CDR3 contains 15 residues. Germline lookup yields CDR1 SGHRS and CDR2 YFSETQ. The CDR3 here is CASSLIGTSQETQYF. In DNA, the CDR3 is TGCGCCAGCAGCTTGATCGGGACTAGCCAAGAGACCCAGTACTTC.

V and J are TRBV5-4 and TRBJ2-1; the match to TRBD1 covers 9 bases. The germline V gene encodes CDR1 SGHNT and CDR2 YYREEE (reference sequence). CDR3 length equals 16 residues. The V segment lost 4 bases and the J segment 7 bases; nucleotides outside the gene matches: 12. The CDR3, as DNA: TGTGCCAGCAGCAAGGGGGGGACAGGGCAGGTGAATGAGCAGTTCTTC. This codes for CASSKGGTGQVNEQFF. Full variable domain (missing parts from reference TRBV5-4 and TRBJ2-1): ETGVTQSPTHLIKTRGQQVTLRCSSQSGHNTVSWYQQALGQGPQFIFQYYREEENGRGNFPPRFSGLQFPNYSSELNVNALELDDSALYLCASSKGGTGQVNEQFFGPGTRLTVL.

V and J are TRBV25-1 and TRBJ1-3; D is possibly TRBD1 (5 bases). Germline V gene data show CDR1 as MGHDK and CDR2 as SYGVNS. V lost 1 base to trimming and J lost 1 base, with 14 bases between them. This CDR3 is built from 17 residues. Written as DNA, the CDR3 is TGTGCCAGCAGTGAATGGGACTTAGCCTCGTCTGGAAACACCATATATTTT. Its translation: CASSEWDLASSGNTIYF.

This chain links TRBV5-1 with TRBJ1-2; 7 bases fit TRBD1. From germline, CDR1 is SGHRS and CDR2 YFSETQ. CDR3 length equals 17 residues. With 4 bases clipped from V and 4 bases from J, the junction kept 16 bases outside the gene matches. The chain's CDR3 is CASSPKGANYPPYGYTF. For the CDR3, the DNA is TGCGCCAGCAGCCCCAAGGGGGCAAACTATCCCCCCTATGGCTACACCTTC.

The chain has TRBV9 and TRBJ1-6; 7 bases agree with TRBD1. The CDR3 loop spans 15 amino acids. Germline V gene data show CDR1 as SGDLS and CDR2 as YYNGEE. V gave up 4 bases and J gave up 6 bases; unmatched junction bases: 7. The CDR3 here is CASSPEGGSNSPLHF. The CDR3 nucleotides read TGTGCCAGCAGCCCCGAAGGGGGCAGTAATTCACCCCTCCACTTT.

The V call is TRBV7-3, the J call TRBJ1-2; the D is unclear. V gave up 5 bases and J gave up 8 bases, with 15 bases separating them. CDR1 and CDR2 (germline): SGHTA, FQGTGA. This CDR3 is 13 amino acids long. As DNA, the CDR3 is TGTGCCAGCAGCCCGACTCCACTCTCCGGCTACACCTTC. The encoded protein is CASSPTPLSGYTF.